The clone carrying this T cell receptor (beta chain) was counted ten times or more. These data belong to a study of T cell repertoires in cytomegalovirus infection. CDR1 and CDR2 (germline): SGHTA, FQGNSA. Germline trimming cut 6 bases from V and 5 bases from J; bases unmatched to any gene: 7. CDR3 length: 14 amino acids. TCRdb re-called the reads with MiXCR, one entry per CDR3 protein. The sample carries over 85,000 distinct CDR3 sequences, about 17% recorded once. Sequenced sample: PBMCs. The sequence derives from a human donor in good health (CMV status not recorded). Some clones in this sample may be carry-over from other donors' samples. The V and J genes are TRBV7-2 and TRBJ2-1; 7 nucleotides match TRBD2. The chain's CDR3 is CASRSTSSNNEQFF. The CDR3 DNA reads as TGTGCCAGCAGGTCGACTAGCTCTAACAATGAGCAGTTCTTC.